These 25 T cell receptor beta chains were sequenced from one sample in a study of Graves' ophthalmopathy and Graves' hyperthyroidism. Researchers took RNA transcripts and amplified TCR beta CDR3 regions from them. Second-round multiplex PCR came after a first-round RT-PCR that employed HTBI primers. Each CDR3 protein gets one entry after TCRdb re-called the multiplex PCR reads with MiXCR. The table has some 1.1 million distinct CDR3 sequences, 35% to 40% seen once. Sequences were obtained from peripheral blood or thyroid tissue (not recorded which). Receptors were obtained from an adult man with Graves' hyperthyroidism.

In regard to this clonotype: Since a much larger clone is just one base distant, this may be a read error. The V and J genes are TRBV20-1 and TRBJ2-5, with 7 bases matching TRBD2. The CDR3 runs to 12 residues. Germline V gene lookup returns CDR1 DFQATT and CDR2 SNEGSKA (reference sequence). The ends lost 6 bases at V and 5 bases at J; junction bases unmatched: 6. CDR3 sequence reads: CSAKRDPETQYF. CDR3 nucleotide sequence: TGCAGTGCCAAGCGGGATCCGGAGACCCAGTACTTC.

The table lists this clonotype with many counts. The chain links TRBV12-3 or TRBV12-4 to TRBJ2-7, with D tentatively TRBD2 (5 bases). The ends were cut back, 5 bases at V and 5 bases at J, with 10 bases in the middle. There are 12 residues in the CDR3. The CDR3 DNA follows: TGTGCCAGCAGTATAAGCGGTCACGAGCAGTACTTC. Its protein is CASSISGHEQYF.

This clonotype was observed a few times. The V call is TRBV4-1, the J call TRBJ2-2; no firm D call. Trimming took off 1 base at V and 5 bases at J, with 14 bases between the two ends. There are 16 residues in the CDR3. CDR1 and CDR2 (germline): MGHRA, YSYEKL. CDR3 bases: TGCGCCAGCAGCCAAGTCGGCAGGAAGAGTACCGGGGAGCTGTTTTTT. Its protein is CASSQVGRKSTGELFF.

With respect to this clonotype: This may come from a read error, since a much larger clone is one base off. V and J are TRBV4-3 and TRBJ2-7; 8 nucleotides line up with TRBD2. Germline lookup yields CDR1 LGHNA and CDR2 YSLEER. The CDR3 spans 13 residues. The CDR3: CAGSPQGLDEQYF. The CDR3 coding sequence is TGCGCCGGCAGCCCACAGGGACTAGACGAGCAGTACTTC.

This rearrangement joins TRBV12-3 or TRBV12-4 to TRBJ1-3, with 7 bases matching TRBD1. V was pared by 6 bases and J by 5 bases, with 7 bases of the junction left unmatched. The CDR3 loop spans 14 amino acids. The CDR3 DNA sequence: TGTGCCAGCAGCCAAGACAGGGTTAGAAACACCATATATTTT. It codes for CASSQDRVRNTIYF.

At least ten counts were recorded for this clonotype. V and J are TRBV2 and TRBJ1-5; weak D call: TRBD1 (6 bases). Per germline, CDR1 SNHLY and CDR2 FYNNEI. Trimming pared 1 base from V and 5 bases from J, leaving 15 bases between. The CDR3 consists of 16 residues. For the CDR3, the DNA is TGTGCCAGCAGTGAAGAGTGGGGGGCGGGGGATCAGCCCCAGCATTTT. This gives the protein CASSEEWGAGDQPQHF.

A word on this clonotype: A much larger clone is a single base away; this may be a read error. The chain employs TRBV11-2 and TRBJ2-7; perhaps TRBD1 as D (6 bases). CDR3 length equals 15 residues. Germline V gene data show CDR1 as SGHAT and CDR2 as FQNNGV. The CDR3 is CASSDWDKGSYKQYF. CDR3 nucleotides: TGTGCCAGCAGCGACTGGGACAAGGGGTCCTACAAGCAGTACTTC.

To note about this clonotype: At one end the junction does not follow the germline gene, possibly because of a read error. This chain connects TRBV10-2 to TRBJ2-7; D may be TRBD2 (6 bases). The CDR3 totals 14 residues. Germline V gene data show CDR1 as WSHSY and CDR2 as SAAADI. CDR3 sequence (DNA): TGTGCCAGCAGCAGCGGGCCACTTACCTACGAGCAGTACTTC. Amino acids: CASSSGPLTYEQYF.

On this clonotype: This may stem from a read error, because a much larger clone lies one nucleotide away. The chain is built from TRBV7-2 and TRBJ2-5; 7 bases match TRBD1. Germline-derived CDR1 and CDR2 are SGHTA and FQGNSA. The CDR3 totals 15 residues. V lost 3 bases, J lost 2 bases, and 6 bases stayed unmatched. CDR3 coding DNA: TGTGCCAGCAGCTTGAGGGGGCTTAGTCAAGAGACCCAGTACTTC. It translates to CASSLRGLSQETQYF.

This clonotype has more than one count but fewer than ten. This sequence joins TRBV28 and TRBJ2-5; D may be TRBD2 (6 bases). The germline V gene has CDR1 MDHEN and CDR2 SYDVKM. The V gene lost 6 bases and the J gene lost 3 bases, with 8 bases spanning the gap. The CDR3 is made up of 12 amino acids. As DNA, the CDR3 is TGTGCCAGCAGGCAGCGGGAAGAGACCCAGTACTTC. Translated: CASRQREETQYF.

The J gene is TRBJ2-5, the V gene TRBV19, with TRBD1 matching over 8 bases. CDR1 LNHDA and CDR2 SQIVND come from the germline V gene (reference sequence). V was clipped by 4 bases and J by 1 base; unmatched bases: 8. The CDR3 loop spans 16 amino acids. Here the CDR3 reads CASSTQDRVSQETQYF. As DNA, the CDR3 is TGTGCCAGTAGTACCCAGGACAGGGTTTCCCAAGAGACCCAGTACTTC.

The table lists this clonotype with many counts. The V call is TRBV28, the J call TRBJ1-1, with TRBD1 matching 7 bases. Germline assignment: CDR1 MDHEN and CDR2 SYDVKM. This CDR3 comprises 12 residues. Germline trimming cut 7 bases from V and 7 bases from J; bases unmatched to any gene: 6. CDR3 amino acids: CASTLTGYEAFF. The CDR3 DNA sequence: TGTGCCAGCACCCTGACAGGGTATGAAGCTTTCTTT. Based on the CDR3 plus reference TRBV28 and TRBJ1-1, the full variable domain is DVKVTQSSRYLVKRTGEKVFLECVQDMDHENMFWYRQDPGLGLRLIYFSYDVKMKEKGDIPEGYSVSREKKERFSLILESASTNQTSMYLCASTLTGYEAFFGQGTRLTVV.

This clonotype has just a few counts. The chain couples TRBV12-3 or TRBV12-4 to TRBJ1-5; no definite D call. Trimming took off 6 bases at V and 0 bases at J, with 15 bases between the two ends. The CDR3 runs to 16 residues. The CDR3, as DNA: TGTGCCAGCAGCCCTAAGCTCAGAACTAGCAATCAGCCCCAGCATTTT. This translates into CASSPKLRTSNQPQHF.

V gene TRBV9 combines with J gene TRBJ2-7; D ambiguous. The CDR3 spans 14 residues. Per germline, CDR1 SGDLS and CDR2 YYNGEE. Trimming pared 0 bases from V and 5 bases from J, leaving 12 bases between. The DNA for the CDR3 is TGTGCCAGCAGCGTAGATTGGAACAAGGACGAGCAGTACTTC. It is translated as CASSVDWNKDEQYF.

This clonotype showed up just once. V is TRBV7-7 and J is TRBJ2-7, with D tentatively TRBD1 (5 bases). CDR3 length equals 15 residues. V dropped 5 bases and J dropped 5 bases, with 19 bases sitting between them. Germline V gene sequence: CDR1 SSHAT, CDR2 FNYEAQ (reference sequence). The CDR3, as DNA: TGTGCCAGCAGCGTTGACGGACAAGGGAAAGACGAGCAGTACTTC. Protein product: CASSVDGQGKDEQYF. Variable domain in full (rest from reference TRBV7-7 and TRBJ2-7): GAGVSQSPRYKVTKRGQDVTLRCDPISSHATLYWYQQALGQGPEFLTYFNYEAQPDKSGLPSDRFSAERPEGSISTLTIQRTEQRDSAMYRCASSVDGQGKDEQYFGPGTRLTVT.

The chain recombines TRBV12-3 or TRBV12-4 with TRBJ1-4; D remains unclear. This CDR3 has 13 amino acids. V gave up 7 bases and J gave up 8 bases, with 14 bases separating them. CDR3 protein: CASTKTGVEKLFF. CDR3 nucleotide sequence: TGTGCCAGCACCAAGACCGGGGTCGAAAAACTGTTTTTT.

In regard to this clonotype: Possible read error: a much larger clone is one base away. This chain connects TRBV7-3 to TRBJ2-7; a weak D match, TRBD1 (6 bases). The length of the CDR3 is 14 residues. Germline V lookup: CDR1 SGHTA, CDR2 FQGTGA. V was pared by 5 bases and J by 7 bases, with 18 bases between. CDR3 residues: CASSSRDTTGEQYF. The CDR3 DNA is TGTGCCAGCAGCAGCCGGGACACCACGGGGGAGCAGTACTTC.

This chain links TRBV11-3 with TRBJ1-3; D may be TRBD1 (6 bases). Trimming took 4 bases from V and 8 from J, leaving 9 bases between them. This CDR3 is built from 12 residues. Germline V gene data show CDR1 as SGHNT and CDR2 as YENEEA. CDR3 loop: CASSSRGDTIYF. The CDR3 DNA reads TGTGCCAGCAGCTCCAGGGGAGACACCATATATTTT.

CDR3 region: CASRQPVGSFNEQYF. The CDR3 DNA reads as TGTGCCAGCAGGCAGCCCGTCGGGAGTTTCAACGAGCAGTACTTC. The chain uses TRBV7-8 and TRBJ2-7; D might be TRBD2 (6 bases). The germline V and J ends were trimmed by 6 bases and 5 bases, with 20 bases remaining between them. The CDR3 spans 15 residues. Per germline, CDR1 SGHVS and CDR2 FQNEAQ.

The table lists this clonotype with a few counts. The V gene is TRBV4-3, the J gene TRBJ1-1; D remains unclear. From germline, CDR1 is LGHNA and CDR2 YSLEER. There are 14 residues in the CDR3. Trimming removed 0 bases from V and 3 bases from J, with 8 bases in between. Here the CDR3 DNA reads TGCGCCAGCAGCCAAGATCAAATGGACACTGAAGCTTTCTTT. The encoded protein is CASSQDQMDTEAFF.

The genes are TRBV6-2 or TRBV6-3 and TRBJ2-7, with D possibly matching TRBD1 (6 bases). The CDR3 sequence is 13 residues long. Germline CDR1 and CDR2: MNHEY and SVGEGT. V lost 7 bases to trimming and J lost 0 bases, with 10 bases between them. Here the CDR3 reads CASKQGFSYEQYF. CDR3 nucleotides: TGTGCCAGCAAGCAGGGGTTCTCCTACGAGCAGTACTTC.

This rearrangement joins TRBV20-1 to TRBJ1-5, with unresolved D. Trimming removed 1 base from V and 0 bases from J, with 7 bases in between. CDR1 DFQATT and CDR2 SNEGSKA come from the germline V gene (reference sequence). The CDR3 is 14 residues long. The CDR3 is CSARVANSNQPQHF. In DNA, the CDR3 is TGCAGTGCTAGAGTGGCGAATAGCAATCAGCCCCAGCATTTT.

This clonotype was detected a few times. The rearrangement joins TRBV15 to TRBJ1-2, with 8 nucleotides matching TRBD1. CDR3 length equals 14 residues. CDR1 and CDR2 (germline): LNHNV, YYDKDF (reference sequence). The V segment lost 5 bases and the J segment 2 bases; nucleotides outside the gene matches: 4. The CDR3 region has the DNA TGTGCCACCAGCTCCGACAGGGGCAACTATGGCTACACCTTC. Amino acid sequence: CATSSDRGNYGYTF.

This clonotype has more than one count but fewer than ten. The chain has TRBV12-3 or TRBV12-4 and TRBJ1-6; 10 nucleotides agree with TRBD1. V dropped 5 bases and J dropped 7; count of bases not matched to a gene: 5. The CDR3 consists of 15 residues. The CDR3 loop reads CASSAGTGANSPLHF. DNA of the CDR3: TGTGCCAGCAGTGCCGGGACAGGGGCAAATTCACCCCTCCACTTT.

The CDR3 DNA follows: TGTGCCAGTAGTTATTTGGTTCCGAAGAACACTGAAGCTTTCTTT. Protein sequence: CASSYLVPKNTEAFF. The V call is TRBV19, the J call TRBJ1-1; D gene unclear. Germline assignment: CDR1 LNHDA and CDR2 SQIVND (reference sequence). The CDR3 extends over 15 amino acids. The V and J ends lost 5 bases and 1 base respectively, with 14 bases between them. Full variable domain (outside the CDR3, taken from reference TRBV19 and TRBJ1-1): DGGITQSPKYLFRKEGQNVTLSCEQNLNHDAMYWYRQDPGQGLRLIYYSQIVNDFQKGDIAEGYSVSREKKESFPLTVTSAQKNPTAFYLCASSYLVPKNTEAFFGQGTRLTVV.